Listed below are T cell receptor beta chains from one sample, sequenced in a study of regulatory T cells in long-lasting Graves disease. TCRdb recomputed calls from the multiplex PCR reads with MiXCR, one row per CDR3 protein. Of around 400,000 distinct CDR3 sequences listed, approximately 15% are singletons. This sample was shared with a second study, whose subject was T cells in Graves' hyperthyroidism and ophthalmopathy.

Sequencing was performed on peripheral blood mononuclear cells (PBMCs), taken at new diagnosis, from a patient treated with antithyroid drugs. These receptors originate from a woman aged 40 to 50 with Graves disease. Each CDR3 is given with its conserved first and last residue. The D gene is left open where the match is weak. Not all rows give a size; the values are once, few, many and, for expanded clones, a class.

V	J	size	D	CDR3	DNA
TRBV29-1	TRBJ2-7	few	NA	CSAAETYEQYF	TGCAGCGCGGCGGAAACCTACGAGCAGTACTTC
TRBV4-1	TRBJ1-1	NA	NA	CASSHEPNRRGDEAFF	TGCGCCAGCAGCCACGAACCTAATCGAAGGGGGGATGAAGCTTTCTTT
TRBV28	TRBJ2-7	many	TRBD2	CASSSGRGLAALTYEQYF	TGTGCCAGCAGCTCTGGTCGCGGACTAGCGGCCCTCACCTACGAGCAGTACTTC
TRBV6-1	TRBJ2-5	few	TRBD2	CASSTTSEPETQYF	TGTGCCAGCAGTACCACTAGCGAACCGGAGACCCAGTACTTC
TRBV11-2	TRBJ2-7	many	TRBD2	CASSLLAGGYEQYF	TGTGCCAGCAGCTTACTAGCGGGAGGCTACGAGCAGTACTTC
TRBV11-2	TRBJ2-2	many	TRBD1	CASSLQGVSGELFF	TGTGCCAGCAGCCTGCAGGGGGTGAGCGGGGAGCTGTTTTTT
TRBV6-1	TRBJ1-2	few	NA	CASSPHNVEHYGYTF	TGTGCCAGCAGCCCTCACAACGTTGAGCATTATGGCTACACCTTC
TRBV28	TRBJ2-6	many	NA	CASTTYRSGGANVLTF	TGTGCCAGCACTACCTATCGCTCTGGAGGGGCCAACGTCCTGACTTTC
TRBV27	TRBJ2-7	many	NA	CASSLGLQPGYEQYF	TGTGCCAGCAGTTTAGGTCTCCAGCCGGGGTACGAGCAGTACTTC
TRBV4-2	TRBJ2-5	many	NA	CASSQDQGETQYF	TGTGCCAGCAGCCAAGATCAAGGGGAGACCCAGTACTTC
TRBV28	TRBJ1-1	many	NA	CASTRWGRTEAFF	TGTGCCAGCACCAGATGGGGGCGCACTGAAGCTTTCTTT
TRBV4-3	TRBJ2-2	NA	NA	CASSQVPGRNTGELFF	TGCGCCAGCAGCCAAGTCCCGGGACGGAACACCGGGGAGCTGTTTTTT
TRBV12-3/TRBV12-4	TRBJ1-2	many	NA	CASSLARGNYGYTF	TGCGCCAGCAGCTTGGCCAGAGGGAACTATGGCTACACCTTC
TRBV7-8	TRBJ2-7	many	TRBD2	CASAYPASGGRNSYEQYF	TGTGCCAGCGCTTACCCAGCAAGCGGGGGCCGAAACTCCTACGAGCAGTACTTC
TRBV19	TRBJ2-7	few	NA	CASSLTGSSAEQYF	TGTGCCAGTAGTCTCACAGGGAGTAGTGCGGAGCAGTACTTC
TRBV20-1	TRBJ1-5	once	TRBD1	CSARDILRDRGHTEGNQPQHF	TGCAGTGCTAGAGACATACTACGGGACAGGGGACATACGGAGGGCAATCAGCCCCAGCATTTT
TRBV9	TRBJ2-1	NA	TRBD2	CASSEPPGLGKVNEQFF	TGTGCCAGCTCTGAACCCCCCGGACTAGGTAAGGTCAATGAGCAGTTCTTC
TRBV6-1	TRBJ2-2	many	NA	CASMGVASANTGELFF	TGTGCCAGCATGGGGGTAGCGAGCGCGAACACCGGGGAGCTGTTTTTT
TRBV9	TRBJ1-3	NA	NA	CASSTRGDNSGNTIYF	TGTGCCAGCAGCACCCGAGGGGACAACTCTGGAAACACCATATATTTT
TRBV29-1	TRBJ2-7	few	NA	CSVLSSYEQYF	TGCAGCGTCCTCAGCTCCTACGAGCAGTACTTC
TRBV5-4	TRBJ2-7	NA	TRBD2	CASSLWLAGVSYEQYF	TGTGCCAGCAGCTTGTGGTTAGCGGGAGTCTCCTACGAGCAGTACTTC
TRBV10-2	TRBJ2-3	many	NA	CASSYNTDTQYF	TGCGCCAGCAGTTATAACACAGATACGCAGTATTTT
TRBV14	TRBJ2-7	many	NA	CASSQVLVMKAYEQYF	TGTGCCAGCAGCCAAGTCTTAGTGATGAAAGCCTACGAGCAGTACTTC
TRBV30	TRBJ2-6	NA	NA	CAWTPGASGANVLTF	TGTGCCTGGACCCCGGGGGCATCTGGGGCCAACGTCCTGACTTTC
TRBV27	TRBJ2-3	many	TRBD1	CASSNRDSTNTQYF	TGTGCCAGCAGCAACCGGGACAGCACAAATACGCAGTATTTT
TRBV15	TRBJ2-1	NA	TRBD2	CATSRAGGNNEQFF	TGTGCCACCAGCAGAGCGGGAGGGAACAATGAGCAGTTCTTC
TRBV28	TRBJ1-1	many	TRBD1	CASTKLKTGGVTEAFF	TGTGCCAGCACCAAACTAAAGACAGGGGGGGTGACTGAAGCTTTCTTT
TRBV24-1	TRBJ1-2	many	NA	CATSGSGSYGYTF	TGTGCCACCAGTGGTTCGGGGAGCTATGGCTACACCTTC
TRBV7-2	TRBJ2-2	NA	TRBD2	CASSPRGLAGGAGELFF	TGTGCCAGCAGCCCTAGAGGACTAGCGGGAGGAGCCGGGGAGCTGTTTTTT
TRBV29-1	TRBJ2-7	NA	NA	CSATDGIYEQYF	TGCAGCGCGACGGACGGAATCTACGAGCAGTACTTC
TRBV11-3	TRBJ2-4	many	TRBD1	CASSLGPGQGARDIQYF	TGTGCCAGCAGCTTAGGCCCCGGGCAGGGGGCCCGGGACATTCAGTACTTC
TRBV3-1	TRBJ1-1	NA	NA	CASSPRRLGKTEAFF	TGTGCCAGCAGCCCCCGACGGTTAGGAAAAACTGAAGCTTTCTTT
TRBV30	TRBJ1-2	NA	NA	CAWSVMDSYGYTF	TGTGCCTGGAGTGTAATGGACAGCTATGGCTACACCTTC
TRBV2	TRBJ1-4	many	NA	CASSVQGKTNEKLFF	TGTGCCAGCAGTGTCCAAGGGAAGACTAATGAAAAACTGTTTTTT
TRBV20-1	TRBJ2-1	many	NA	CSARAGGLAGWNEQFF	TGCAGTGCTAGAGCAGGGGGGCTAGCGGGTTGGAATGAGCAGTTCTTC
TRBV6-2/TRBV6-3	TRBJ1-5	few	NA	CASSYSLTSNQPQHF	TGTGCCAGCAGTTACTCGTTAACGTCCAATCAGCCCCAGCATTTT
TRBV19	TRBJ1-5	few	TRBD1	CASNSGQGFIHNQPQHF	TGTGCCAGTAATTCGGGACAGGGGTTTATTCACAATCAGCCCCAGCATTTT
TRBV6-5	TRBJ2-7	many	TRBD2	CASSYPTAGAYEQYF	TGTGCCAGCAGTTACCCCACTGCGGGAGCCTACGAGCAGTACTTC
TRBV20-1	TRBJ2-2	few	TRBD2	CSARGTSLNTGELFF	TGCAGTGCTAGGGGGACTAGCTTGAACACCGGGGAGCTGTTTTTT
TRBV12-3/TRBV12-4	TRBJ1-2	many	NA	CASTPDAQAYGYTF	TGTGCCAGCACCCCCGACGCACAGGCCTATGGCTACACCTTC
TRBV28	TRBJ2-7	many	TRBD1	CASSRLDRRSYEQYF	TGTGCCAGCAGCCGACTGGACAGGCGAAGCTACGAGCAGTACTTC